This T cell receptor beta chain is drawn from a study of early T cells in non-severe SARS-CoV-2 infection. Germline V lookup: CDR1 SGHTA, CDR2 FQGNSA. Between the trimmed V and J ends, which lost 5 bases and 4 bases, there was a span of 14 bases. The CDR3 contains 14 residues. MiXCR, run by TCRdb on the 5' RACE reads, gives a single entry per CDR3 protein. Among tens of thousands of distinct CDR3 sequences, about 12% were seen once, and the ten largest hold 15% to 18%. The sample in question was whole blood, obtained at baseline. This receptor was obtained from an adult who was a healthcare worker with PCR-confirmed SARS-CoV-2 infection or an uninfected control (not recorded which). The donor label of this sample is uncertain. This chain connects TRBV7-2 to TRBJ2-5; D possibly matches TRBD1 or TRBD2 (5 bases each). For the CDR3, the DNA is TGTGCCAGCAGCGCACTTAGAGGGGTAGAGACCCAGTACTTC. This translates into CASSALRGVETQYF.